This TCR beta chain was retrieved from a study of shared clonotypes between healthy human individuals (dated by TCRdb to 2019 to 2021). The study in broad terms: The cohort included three men and a couple of women between 18 and 49 years of age. For each donor, three plates each were used for CD4 naive and CD4 memory, two plates were used for CD8 naive, and one plate was used for CD8 memory. To estimate repertoire size and how much clonotype sharing occurs between individuals, the study deeply sequenced the blood TCR repertoires of 5 or 6 healthy adults. Different laboratories and diverse techniques were used to prepare libraries and sequence TCR repertoires, to increase sequencing depth and limit assay-specific biases. Per donor, leukapheresis produced somewhere between about 0.94 and 8.9 billion PBMCs. Summary of the overall study and its limitations: Compared with non-shared clonotypes, clonotypes shared by all four sorted-subset donors had higher generation probabilities. The genetic and exposure-history diversity represented was limited by the small number of donors. Estimated clonotype richness was generally larger for naive than for memory subsets. Sampling was restricted to blood, and TCR repertoires in tissues likely differ from the TCR repertoires found in blood. Pairwise subsampling indicated that sequencing depth was expected to affect the degree of clonotype sharing among donors. Even with the large sequencing depth, rarefaction of the sorted-subset datasets indicated that sequencing was incomplete. Across a few donors, roughly 5.1% of naive CD4, roughly 3.8% of naive CD8, around 2.5% of memory CD4, and approximately 0.42% of memory CD8 clonotypes were shared.

Using the deep immunoSEQ assay, TCR CDR3 regions were amplified from genomic DNA by multiplex PCR. Extracted genomic DNA from each cell subset was spread evenly across all wells of several immunoSEQ 96-well plates, with each plate serving as a replicate. Each replicate PCR for sorted subsets received about 200 ng genomic DNA, equal to 30,000 or so T cell genomes. Purified libraries were quantified with a Qubit 3.0 fluorometer, sized on a Bioanalyzer 2100, and re-quantified with the KAPA Library Quantification kit. A separate single-read 150-cycle Illumina NextSeq 550 flow cell was used to sequence each immunoSEQ 96-well plate. Per the original workflow: Because only junctional sequences without quality scores were contained in the immunoSEQ output, filtering matching that applied to full-length reads could not be performed. To assign V/J genes and CDR3, sequences were annotated against IMGT germline references using PyIR, a Python wrapper for IgBLAST v1.9. Reads with weak V/J assignments (E-value above 1e-6), missing CDR3, stop codons, out-of-frame junctions, or ambiguous translated residues were removed. V3J clonotypes were defined as sequences sharing the same inferred V gene, J gene, and CDR3 amino acid sequence. To compute the percentage overlap between repertoires, the number of shared unique clonotypes was divided by the size of the smaller repertoire. RTK rarefaction, the Chao1 estimator, and Recon v2.1 estimates of unobserved clonotypes were used to assess repertoire richness. Generation probabilities for all TCRbeta clonotypes obtained by the gDNA method from a handful of donors were computed using OLGA. The source is immuneACCESS, and TCRdb retained only in-frame sequences with V and J called. Part of the clones is not carried over; for the studies checked, unresolved V genes explain less than half of this, and the remainder is unexplained. That table gives V, J and clone size, and the DNA gave D and trimming. The sample table records about a million clones; roughly 70% of these occur just once. About 1.5% of the sample rests with the top ten.

In its sample, this clone was seen a few times. It lacks a known antigen. It has no much larger one-base neighbor in the sample; base qualities were not kept. From the cysteine up to the phenylalanine, the CDR3 has a length of 15 residues. The CDR3 DNA has 45 bases and is translated from base 1. V and J are trimmed by 7 bases and 5 bases, and the gene matches miss 8 bases of the junction. For CDR1 and CDR2, the germline V gene (reference sequence) lists MNHEY and SMNVEV. Healthy HIV-negative adults with no recently reported acute infections or vaccinations were included as donors. Only Caucasian adults living in Nashville, Tennessee, USA were represented among the donors. CD4+ T cells were enriched by magnetic negative selection, after which naive cells were positively selected on CD45RA and the negative fraction was taken as the memory subset. Blood was collected by leukapheresis, and PBMCs were isolated by Ficoll-Histopaque density gradient centrifugation and then cryopreserved in liquid nitrogen vapor phase. Purity and quantity of every magnetically sorted T cell population were checked by analytical flow cytometry. Each sorted fraction had its genomic DNA isolated and then quantified by UV absorbance on a Nanodrop 2000c.

Sequencing was carried out using memory CD4+ T cells sorted from blood. Read against the paper, the sample's cell subset or site label means: CD45RA-negative fraction. The rearranged segments are TRBV27 and TRBJ1-6; 7 bases in between match TRBD1. The sequence was collected from a man younger than 35 in good health. The CDR3 protein is CASKNRGLDNSPLHF. The DNA sequence is as follows: TGTGCCAGCAAGAACAGGGGTCTAGATAATTCACCCCTCCACTTT.